Each of the 25 T cell receptor beta chains below was sequenced from the same sample in a study of blood T cell repertoires in COVID-19. The method was immunoSEQ multiplex PCR; TCRdb's version includes in-frame clones alone and lacks a portion of them. The table shows 150,000 or so clones, with 90% occurring only once. Input material: peripheral blood. The origin of the receptors is a man in his fifties with acute or convalescent COVID-19.

The CDR3 DNA follows: TGTGCCAGCAGCCTTGTCCCGACTAGCGGGAGACTTGAGCAGTTCTTC. Its translation is CASSLVPTSGRLEQFF. The chain combines TRBV28 with TRBJ2-1; 12 nucleotides align to TRBD2. The germline V gene encodes CDR1 MDHEN and CDR2 SYDVKM. The CDR3 extends over 16 amino acids. Trimming at V came to 6 bases and at J to 9 bases, leaving 12 bases not matched to a gene.

The V call is TRBV11-2, the J call TRBJ2-4, with D hard to call. V dropped 2 bases and J dropped 5 bases, with 7 bases sitting between them. The CDR3 has 13 amino acids. Germline-derived CDR1 and CDR2 are SGHAT and FQNNGV. The CDR3 DNA is TGTGCCAGCAGCTTACTCCTCCAAAACATTCAGTACTTC. Its translation is CASSLLLQNIQYF.

In DNA, the CDR3 is TGTGCCAGCCTGGGGGCTTCCTCCTACGAGCAGTACTTC. It is translated as CASLGASSYEQYF. The chain recombines TRBV28 with TRBJ2-7, with D maybe TRBD1 (6 bases). Trimming took off 8 bases at V and 0 bases at J, with 11 bases between the two ends. The CDR3 has 13 residues. The germline gives CDR1 MDHEN, CDR2 SYDVKM.

This sequence joins TRBV6-2 or TRBV6-3 and TRBJ2-3; 13 bases line up with TRBD2. This CDR3 is 16 amino acids long. The J segment lost 2 bases and the V segment lost 6 bases, leaving 5 bases of the junction unmatched. Germline V lookup: CDR1 MNHEY, CDR2 SVGEGT. The CDR3 sequence is CASSLGLAGYTDTQYF. For the CDR3, the DNA is TGTGCCAGCAGCCTGGGACTAGCGGGGTACACAGATACGCAGTATTTT.

This chain links TRBV19 with TRBJ2-7; weak D call: TRBD2 (6 bases). The germline V gene has CDR1 LNHDA and CDR2 SQIVND (reference sequence). The CDR3 is made up of 15 amino acids. V gave up 3 bases and J gave up 4 bases, with 16 bases separating them. DNA of the CDR3: TGTGCCAGTAGTATTTTGGGAGGTTCTTTTTACGAGCAGTACTTC. Amino acid sequence: CASSILGGSFYEQYF.

CDR3 sequence (DNA): TGCAGCGTTGAAGATCAGGGTCAGGGCGAGCAGTACTTC. As protein: CSVEDQGQGEQYF. This chain joins TRBV29-1 and TRBJ2-7; D may be TRBD1 (5 bases). Germline CDR1 reads SQVTM; CDR2 reads ANQGSEA. V was clipped by 0 bases and J by 6 bases, with 12 bases between them. The CDR3 runs to 13 residues.

This clone is a singleton in its sample. The chain joins TRBV7-9 to TRBJ2-4; 8 positions agree with TRBD1. Germline-derived CDR1 and CDR2 are SEHNR and FQNEAQ (reference sequence). The V gene end was trimmed by 5 bases and the J gene end by 1 base; junction bases not matched to a gene: 10. The CDR3 is 17 amino acids. CDR3 bases: TGTGCCAGCAGCCCTCTACCGGGACAGGCGGCCAAAAACATTCAGTACTTC. It encodes CASSPLPGQAAKNIQYF.

The gene calls are TRBV9 and TRBJ2-1; the D is unclear. This CDR3 is 15 amino acids long. Deletions cut 4 bases from V and 6 bases from J, with 17 bases between. The V gene's germline CDR1 is SGDLS and CDR2 YYNGEE. The CDR3 protein is CASSLTSQASNEQFF. The CDR3 DNA follows: TGTGCCAGCAGCCTTACCAGCCAGGCCTCCAATGAGCAGTTCTTC.

V and J are TRBV7-2 and TRBJ1-5; 7 bases line up with TRBD1. Per the germline V gene, CDR1 is SGHTA and CDR2 is FQGNSA. V shed 4 bases and J 3 bases; nucleotides not matched to a gene: 6. The CDR3 totals 15 residues. CDR3 region: CASSWATGTNQPQHF. For the CDR3, the DNA is TGTGCCAGCAGCTGGGCGACAGGGACCAATCAGCCCCAGCATTTT.

The chain has TRBV14 and TRBJ2-5; 7 nucleotides agree with TRBD2. Trimming cost V 4 bases and J 0 bases; bases outside gene matches: 14. The CDR3 has 18 amino acids. CDR1 is SGHDN, CDR2 FVKESK, per germline. CDR3 sequence (DNA): TGTGCCAGCAGCCGCTACGGGATACCTAGCGGAGACCAAGAGACCCAGTACTTC. Its translation is CASSRYGIPSGDQETQYF.

The chain uses TRBV30 and TRBJ1-2; 7 nucleotides align to TRBD1. CDR1 and CDR2 (germline): GTSNPN, SVGIG (reference sequence). With V trimmed by 2 bases and J by 0 bases, 9 bases remained unmatched. CDR3 length: 16 residues. The DNA for the CDR3 is TGTGCCTGGAGTACATGGGGGGACAGAACTAACTATGGCTACACCTTC. Translated, it gives CAWSTWGDRTNYGYTF.

The chain uses TRBV6-1 and TRBJ2-2, with D possibly being TRBD2 (5 bases). This CDR3 region has 16 residues. Trimming shortened V by 1 base and J by 6 bases, and 15 bases separated the two germline ends. Germline loops: CDR1 MNHNS, CDR2 SASEGT. This CDR3 reads CASSEGRRIGSGELFF. The CDR3 DNA sequence: TGTGCCAGCAGTGAAGGGAGGCGCATAGGCTCCGGGGAGCTGTTTTTT.

The chain has TRBV7-6 and TRBJ2-2; D is unclear. The V and J ends lost 0 bases and 0 bases respectively, with 8 bases between them. The CDR3 runs to 16 residues. The germline CDR1 and CDR2 sequences are SGHVS and FNYEAQ. The CDR3 sequence: CASSLAEAANTGELFF. In nucleotides, the CDR3 is TGTGCCAGCAGCTTAGCTGAGGCGGCGAACACCGGGGAGCTGTTTTTT. Filled out from reference TRBV7-6 and TRBJ2-2, the complete variable domain reads GAGVSQSPRYKVTKRGQDVALRCDPISGHVSLYWYRQALGQGPEFLTYFNYEAQQDKSGLPNDRFSAERPEGSISTLTIQRTEQRDSAMYRCASSLAEAANTGELFFGEGSRLTVL.

With regard to this clone: The same CDR3 also results from other DNA sequences found in this sample. The chain uses TRBV12-3 or TRBV12-4 and TRBJ2-3, with TRBD2 matching 8 bases. The V gene end was trimmed by 5 bases and the J gene end by 3 bases; junction bases not matched to a gene: 1. The CDR3 contains 13 residues. The CDR3 coding sequence is TGTGCCAGCAGTACGGGGGGGACAGATACGCAGTATTTT. Translating it yields CASSTGGTDTQYF.

This clone has only a few counts. CDR3 sequence (DNA): TGCGCCAGCAGTCGCGTGCTGAATGAAAAACTGTTTTTT. It encodes CASSRVLNEKLFF. The chain recombines TRBV5-1 with TRBJ1-4; D is unclear. Germline CDR1 SGHRS, CDR2 YFSETQ. The CDR3 consists of 13 residues. Trimming cost V 5 bases and J 5 bases, with 10 bases left between them. Variable domain in full (rest from reference TRBV5-1 and TRBJ1-4): KAGVTQTPRYLIKTRGQQVTLSCSPISGHRSVSWYQQTPGQGLQFLFEYFSETQRNKGNFPGRFSGRQFSNSRSEMNVSTLELGDSALYLCASSRVLNEKLFFGSGTQLSVL.

V usage is TRBV15 and J usage is TRBJ1-4; TRBD1 matches 10 bases. CDR1 is LNHNV and CDR2 is YYDKDF in the germline V gene (reference sequence). The V and J ends lost 3 bases and 7 bases, in that order; junction bases with no gene match: 2. The CDR3 spans 14 residues. Here the CDR3 DNA reads TGTGCCACCAGCAGGGACAGGGGGAGTGAAAAACTGTTTTTT. Translation: CATSRDRGSEKLFF.

The genes are TRBV13 and TRBJ1-2, with 7 bases that match TRBD1. The V gene's germline CDR1 is PRHDT and CDR2 FYEKMQ (reference sequence). The CDR3 has 16 residues. V lost 5 bases to trimming and J lost 4 bases; unmatched junction nucleotides: 13. The CDR3 bases are TGTGCCAGCAGCACCTCTACAGGGGTTGAAGGCTATGGCTACACCTTC. This sequence encodes CASSTSTGVEGYGYTF. Looking up the rest from reference TRBV13 and TRBJ1-2 gives the full variable domain: AAGVIQSPRHLIKEKRETATLKCYPIPRHDTVYWYQQGPGQDPQFLISFYEKMQSDKGSIPDRFSAQQFSDYHSELNMSSLELGDSALYFCASSTSTGVEGYGYTFGSGTRLTVV.

The chain couples TRBV4-1 to TRBJ2-2, with a weak D call TRBD1 (5 bases). Germline lookup yields CDR1 MGHRA and CDR2 YSYEKL. V lost 6 bases and J 5 bases, leaving 13 bases between the germline ends. CDR3 size: 14 residues. The CDR3 DNA is TGCGCCAGCAGGGAACAGGACCGGACCGGGGAGCTGTTTTTT. It specifies CASREQDRTGELFF.

The chain joins TRBV5-1 to TRBJ2-1; possibly TRBD1 for D (6 bases). This CDR3 has 17 residues. Trimming pared 4 bases from V and 3 bases from J, leaving 20 bases between. Germline lookup yields CDR1 SGHRS and CDR2 YFSETQ. CDR3 bases: TGCGCCAGCAGCGTGACCGGGACAATGATTTTCTACAATGAGCAGTTCTTC. Translating gives CASSVTGTMIFYNEQFF.

The chain links TRBV6-1 to TRBJ2-2, with a possible D match to TRBD2 (6 bases). Deletions cut 2 bases from V and 0 bases from J, with 16 bases between. This CDR3 contains 18 residues. Looked up from germline, CDR1 is MNHNS and CDR2 is SASEGT. The CDR3: CASSETRPSVTNTGELFF. CDR3 bases: TGTGCCAGCAGTGAAACCCGGCCTAGCGTCACGAACACCGGGGAGCTGTTTTTT.

The chain links TRBV2 to TRBJ2-3, with 10 bases lining up with TRBD2. There are 15 residues in the CDR3. Unmatched junction bases numbered 8, after V lost 10 bases and J lost 1 base. Germline V gene sequence: CDR1 SNHLY, CDR2 FYNNEI. CDR3: CANWLAGVRTDTQYF. CDR3 coding DNA: TGTGCCAACTGGCTAGCGGGAGTCCGCACAGATACGCAGTATTTT.

This chain uses TRBV10-3 with TRBJ1-2, with TRBD1 matching over 7 bases. V lost 2 bases, J lost 13 bases, and 10 bases stayed unmatched. The CDR3 length is 13 residues. Germline V lookup: CDR1 ENHRY, CDR2 SYGVKD. The CDR3 DNA is TGTGCCATCAGTGAGGGAGAAGACAGGGCAGTCACCTTC. Its protein is CAISEGEDRAVTF.

V is TRBV7-6 and J is TRBJ1-3; possible D gene TRBD1, 6 bases. There are 14 residues in the CDR3. V was cut by 2 bases and J by 3 bases, with 8 bases left in between. Germline-derived CDR1 and CDR2 are SGHVS and FNYEAQ. The CDR3 sequence is CASSLNRVGNTIYF. The CDR3 DNA follows: TGTGCCAGCAGCTTAAACAGGGTTGGAAACACCATATATTTT.

In its sample, this clone was seen once. The chain is built from TRBV10-3 and TRBJ2-1, with D perhaps matching TRBD2 (7 bases). The germline CDR1 and CDR2 sequences are ENHRY and SYGVKD. The CDR3 totals 14 residues. The ends were cut back, 4 bases at V and 3 bases at J, with 10 bases in the middle. CDR3 sequence reads: CAISGGGGYNEQFF. For the CDR3, the DNA is TGTGCCATCAGTGGGGGAGGGGGCTACAATGAGCAGTTCTTC.

This chain uses TRBV27 with TRBJ1-2; D is unresolved. The CDR3 is made up of 15 amino acids. The germline V gene has CDR1 MNHEY and CDR2 SMNVEV (reference sequence). Trimming removed 0 bases from V and 0 bases from J, with 8 bases in between. The CDR3 loop is CASSLSRRTNYGYTF. The CDR3 DNA is TGTGCCAGCAGTTTATCGAGGAGGACTAACTATGGCTACACCTTC.